The entry below gives a single T cell receptor beta chain sequence along with its context. Its antigen is as yet unknown. These data originate in a study of OX40 agonist ivuxolimab in advanced cancers. Study-level results: The CD4+ and CD8+ T cells in the blood had expanded clonally by week 6 at 0.1 to 3.0 mg/kg. At 0.1-3.0 mg/kg, partial responders had clonal expansion among the lowest observed.

Clones were sequenced by immunoSEQ multiplex PCR, and TCRdb holds only the in-frame ones, with some missing. The table includes about 100,000 clones, about 89% detected once. V lost 0 bases, J lost 0 bases, and 8 bases stayed unmatched. The CDR3 totals 19 residues. CDR1 and CDR2 (germline): PRHDT, FYEKMQ (reference sequence). This receptor was identified in an adult with an advanced solid tumor such as melanoma, head and neck, liver or kidney cancer. The starting material was CD4+ or CD8+ T cells sorted from blood, obtained in a trial of the OX40 agonist ivuxolimab. The chain links TRBV13 to TRBJ1-5, with TRBD1 matching over 10 bases. The CDR3 sequence is CASSLGRTGGIYSNQPQHF. In nucleotides, the CDR3 is TGTGCCAGCAGCTTAGGGCGGACAGGGGGAATCTATAGCAATCAGCCCCAGCATTTT.